This entry features one TCR beta chain sequence. Its antigen is currently unknown. This entry comes from a study of cytomegalovirus exposure and HLA in healthy donors. Study-wide results and limits: TCR beta sequences reportedly predicted the HLA-A and HLA-B alleles of most subjects accurately.

The PCR made use of 60 Vbeta and 13 Jbeta primers. Method: immunoSEQ multiplex PCR; TCRdb's copy keeps in-frame clones and lacks some. The sample holds under 100,000 clones. V dropped 2 bases and J dropped 0; count of bases not matched to a gene: 6. Germline-derived CDR1 and CDR2 are SGHAT and FQNNGV. The CDR3 is 17 residues long. The sequencing sample was made of PBMCs. This receptor was taken from a woman aged 25 to 45 in good health and CMV-seronegative. The genes are TRBV11-2 and TRBJ2-3; 9 nucleotides agree with TRBD2. DNA of the CDR3: TGTGCCAGCAGCTTAAAGGGCGGGGGGGTTAGCACAGATACGCAGTATTTT. Translated, it gives CASSLKGGGVSTDTQYF.